A single sample gave rise to the 4 T cell receptor delta chains below, sequenced in a study of gamma delta lymphoproliferative disorders and STAT genes. The receptor sequences were amplified from genomic DNA of peripheral blood mononuclear cells. TCRdb redid clone calling on the multiplex PCR reads using CATT. The sample consists of 2,500 to 3,500 delta-chain clones, more than 0.95% of them appearing once. The material sequenced was blood. The receptors were sampled from a human donor in good health.

This clone was seen only a few times. TCRdb attributes to this sequence the protein of a much larger clone, which differs from the DNA translation at residue 10; a read error is likely, and the protein displayed is translated from the DNA. The CDR3 reads CACDTLGDTKDTDKLIF. CDR3 coding DNA: TGTGCCTGTGACACACTGGGGGATACGAAAGACACCGATAAACTCATCTTT. This sequence joins TRDV2 and TRDJ1; 13 nucleotides line up with TRDD3. Trimming cost V 1 base and J 0 bases; bases outside gene matches: 4. The CDR3 sequence is 17 residues long. Germline V CDR1 and CDR2: GEAIGNYY, EKD.

Notes on this clone: For this DNA, TCRdb reports the protein of a much larger clone, which diverges at residue 5, most likely from a read error; the protein presented here is translated directly from the DNA. The chain has TRDV2 and TRDJ1; the match to TRDD3 covers 9 bases. This CDR3 is 20 amino acids long. Germline trimming cut 0 bases from V and 0 bases from J; bases unmatched to any gene: 16. The germline V gene has CDR1 GEAIGNYY and CDR2 EKD. CDR3: CACDTVLGENPPPYTDKLIF. The CDR3 DNA follows: TGTGCCTGTGACACCGTACTGGGGGAGAATCCCCCACCGTACACCGATAAACTCATCTTT.

This clone has more than one count but fewer than ten. It is likely a read error: a sequence one base away is far more abundant. Other nucleotide sequences in the sample specify the same CDR3. The chain employs TRDV2 and TRDJ1, with a tentative D call TRDD3 (6 bases). CDR3 length: 17 residues. V gave up 4 bases and J gave up 0 bases, with 20 bases separating them. Germline assignment: CDR1 GEAIGNYY and CDR2 EKD. For the CDR3, the DNA is TGTGCCTGTGATTACATTGGGGGCAAAATGTACACCGATAAACTCATCTTT. This translates into CACDYIGGKMYTDKLIF.

A word on this clone: It is likely a read error: a sequence one base away is far more abundant. The sample holds other DNA sequences that translate to the same CDR3. The CDR3 DNA sequence: TGTGCCTGTGACCCCCTCCAGTCAGGGGATACTTTCACCGATAAACTCATCTTT. This translates into CACDPLQSGDTFTDKLIF. The rearrangement joins TRDV2 to TRDJ1; 8 bases fit TRDD3. This CDR3 is 18 amino acids long. V trimming: 3 bases; J trimming: 1 base; junction bases outside the gene matches: 15. Germline V gene data show CDR1 as GEAIGNYY and CDR2 as EKD.